The rows below give T cell receptor beta chains drawn from one sample of a study of blood T cell repertoires in COVID-19. Assay: immunoSEQ multiplex PCR; the TCRdb copy retains only in-frame clones and omits some. The sample records about 230,000 clones, 65% to 85% being singletons. Sequenced: peripheral blood. Receptors originate from a woman aged 80 or over with acute or convalescent COVID-19. Both conserved end residues are part of each CDR3. A D gene is named only where the DNA matches it firmly. A clone size is listed for some rows: how often the clone was seen (once, few, many), or a class if it is expanded.

- TRBJ1-4 TRBV6-5 few TGTGCCAGCTCCCGAACAGGGTTGAGGGATGAAAAACTGTTTTTT CASSRTGLRDEKLFF
- TRBJ2-7 TRBV7-2 - TGTGCCAGCAGCTCCAAAGCAGGCTACGAGCAGTACTTC CASSSKAGYEQYF
TRBD1 TRBJ2-5 TRBV18 - TGTGCCAGCTCACCCGGGACAGGACAAGAGACCCAGTACTTC CASSPGTGQETQYF
TRBD2 TRBJ2-1 TRBV11-3 once TGTGCCAGCAGCTTAGACTTTGCGGGGGGCCGCTCCTACAATGAGCAGTTCTTC CASSLDFAGGRSYNEQFF
- TRBJ2-4 TRBV5-1 - TGCGCCAGCAGCACCGGGACACTAACGGCCAAAAACATTCAGTACTTC CASSTGTLTAKNIQYF
TRBD1 TRBJ1-1 TRBV18 - TGTGCCAGCTCACCCGTCCGGGACAGACCGAACACTGAAGCTTTCTTT CASSPVRDRPNTEAFF
TRBD2 TRBJ2-1 TRBV18 - TGTGCCAGCTCACCCGAAGCGGGGGGGCGGGAGCAGTTCTTC CASSPEAGGREQFF
TRBD1 TRBJ1-2 TRBV6-5 - TGTGCCAGCAGCCGGACAGGGAAGAACTATGGCTACACCTTC CASSRTGKNYGYTF
- TRBJ2-1 TRBV9 once TGTGCCAGCAGCGTAGGGACCCAGGGTGAGCAGTTCTTC CASSVGTQGEQFF
TRBD1 TRBJ1-5 TRBV19 - TGTGCCAGTAGTACAATACAGGGGGAACTGGGCAATCAGCCCCAGCATTTT CASSTIQGELGNQPQHF
- TRBJ1-1 TRBV19 - TGTGCCAGTAGTTACAGGGAAATGAACACTGAAGCTTTCTTT CASSYREMNTEAFF
- TRBJ2-7 TRBV29-1 many TGCAGCGTATTGACTATAACGAGGGAGCAGTACTTC CSVLTITREQYF
TRBD1 TRBJ2-7 TRBV6-5 - TGTGCCAGCGCAACAGGGGCCAACGCCTACGAGCAGTACTTC CASATGANAYEQYF
- TRBJ2-5 TRBV2 - TGTGCCAGCAGTTTTCAGGGATTGGAGACCCAGTACTTC CASSFQGLETQYF
TRBD2 TRBJ2-1 TRBV10-3 - TGTGCCATCAGGCTAGCGGGGAAGGCTACCGGTGAGCAGTTCTTC CAIRLAGKATGEQFF
TRBD2 TRBJ2-4 TRBV3-1/TRBV3-2 once TGTGCCAGCAGCCCGGGACTAGGGGGGATTCAGTACTTC CASSPGLGGIQYF
- TRBJ1-3 TRBV4-2 many TGTGCCAGCAGCCAAGATCGTATCTCTGGAAACACCATATATTTT CASSQDRISGNTIYF